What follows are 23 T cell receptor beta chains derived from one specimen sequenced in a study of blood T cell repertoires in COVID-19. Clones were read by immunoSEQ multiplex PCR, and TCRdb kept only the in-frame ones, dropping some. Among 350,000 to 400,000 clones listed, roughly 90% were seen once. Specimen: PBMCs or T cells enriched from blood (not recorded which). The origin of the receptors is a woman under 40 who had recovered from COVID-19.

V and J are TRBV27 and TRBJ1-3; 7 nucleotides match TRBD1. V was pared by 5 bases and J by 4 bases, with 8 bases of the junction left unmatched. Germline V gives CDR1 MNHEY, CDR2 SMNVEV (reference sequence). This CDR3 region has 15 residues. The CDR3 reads CASSPLRGAGNTIYF. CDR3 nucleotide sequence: TGTGCCAGCAGTCCACTCAGGGGGGCGGGAAACACCATATATTTT.

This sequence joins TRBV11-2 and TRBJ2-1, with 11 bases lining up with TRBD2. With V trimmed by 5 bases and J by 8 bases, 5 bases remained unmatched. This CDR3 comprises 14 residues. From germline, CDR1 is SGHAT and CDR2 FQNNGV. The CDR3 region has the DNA TGTGCCAGCAGCACTAGCGGGAGTACATATGAGCAGTTCTTC. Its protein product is CASSTSGSTYEQFF.

This CDR3 is CASGSGFYEQYF. The CDR3 bases are TGTGCCAGCGGTAGCGGATTCTACGAGCAGTACTTC. The chain links TRBV6-5 to TRBJ2-7; tentatively, D is TRBD2 (6 bases). V was clipped by 8 bases and J by 3 bases, with 11 bases between them. Germline CDR1 is MNHEY and CDR2 is SVGAGI. The CDR3 consists of 12 residues.

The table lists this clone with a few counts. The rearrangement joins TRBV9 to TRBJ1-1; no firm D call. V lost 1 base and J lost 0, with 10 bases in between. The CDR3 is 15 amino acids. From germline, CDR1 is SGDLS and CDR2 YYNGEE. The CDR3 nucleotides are TGTGCCAGCAGCGTAATCGGGGTTATGAACACTGAAGCTTTCTTT. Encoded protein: CASSVIGVMNTEAFF.

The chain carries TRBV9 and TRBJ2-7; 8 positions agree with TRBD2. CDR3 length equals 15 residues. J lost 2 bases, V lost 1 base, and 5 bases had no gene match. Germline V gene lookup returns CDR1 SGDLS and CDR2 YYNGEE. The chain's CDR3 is CASSVTTGGPYEQYF. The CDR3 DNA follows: TGTGCCAGCAGCGTAACAACGGGGGGGCCCTACGAGCAGTACTTC. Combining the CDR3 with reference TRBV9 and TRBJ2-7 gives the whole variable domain DSGVTQTPKHLITATGQRVTLRCSPRSGDLSVYWYQQSLDQGLQFLIQYYNGEERAKGNILERFSAQQFPDLHSELNLSSLELGDSALYFCASSVTTGGPYEQYFGPGTRLTVT.

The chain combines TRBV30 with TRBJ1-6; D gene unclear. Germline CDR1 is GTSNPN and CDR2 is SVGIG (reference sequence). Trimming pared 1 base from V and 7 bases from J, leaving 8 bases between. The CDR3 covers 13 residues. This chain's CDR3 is CAWSEQWNSPLHF. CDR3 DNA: TGTGCCTGGAGTGAACAGTGGAATTCACCCCTCCACTTT.

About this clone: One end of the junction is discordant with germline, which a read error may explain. CDR3 amino acids: CASSIAPGQGFDYGYTF. In DNA, the CDR3 is TGTGCCAGCAGCATAGCCCCGGGACAGGGCTTCGATTATGGCTACACCTTC. The chain is built from TRBV7-2 and TRBJ1-2; 9 nucleotides agree with TRBD1. Germline lookup yields CDR1 SGHTA and CDR2 FQGNSA. This CDR3 comprises 17 residues.

CDR3 loop: CSVSLTGLEQYF. The CDR3 DNA sequence: TGCAGCGTTTCCCTGACTGGTTTGGAGCAGTACTTC. V and J are TRBV29-1 and TRBJ2-7; D gene uncertain. This CDR3 has 12 residues. The germline V gene has CDR1 SQVTM and CDR2 ANQGSEA. V lost 5 bases and J 7 bases, leaving 15 bases between the germline ends.

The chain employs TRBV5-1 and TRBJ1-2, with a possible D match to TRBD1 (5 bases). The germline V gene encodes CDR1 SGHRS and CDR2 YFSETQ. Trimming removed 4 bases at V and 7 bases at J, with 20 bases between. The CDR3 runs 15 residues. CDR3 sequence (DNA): TGCGCCAGCAGCGTCCCCGGCTCAGGGAAGGGTGGCTACACCTTC. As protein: CASSVPGSGKGGYTF.

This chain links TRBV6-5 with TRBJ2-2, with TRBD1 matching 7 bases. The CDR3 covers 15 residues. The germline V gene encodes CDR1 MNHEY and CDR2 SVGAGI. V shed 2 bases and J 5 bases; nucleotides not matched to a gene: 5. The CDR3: CASSYTGVGTGELFF. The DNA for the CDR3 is TGTGCCAGCAGTTACACAGGGGTTGGGACCGGGGAGCTGTTTTTT.

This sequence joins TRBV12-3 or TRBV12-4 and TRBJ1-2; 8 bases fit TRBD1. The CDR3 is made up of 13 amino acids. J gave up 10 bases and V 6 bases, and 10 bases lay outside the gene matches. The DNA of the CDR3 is TGTGCCAGCAGCCGTTCCGGGACAGGCAACTACACCTTC. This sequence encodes CASSRSGTGNYTF.

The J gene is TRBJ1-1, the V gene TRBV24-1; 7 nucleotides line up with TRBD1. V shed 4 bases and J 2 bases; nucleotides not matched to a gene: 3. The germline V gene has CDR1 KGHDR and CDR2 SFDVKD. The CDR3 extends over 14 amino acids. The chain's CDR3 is CATSEGTVNTEAFF. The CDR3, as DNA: TGTGCCACCAGTGAAGGGACAGTAAACACTGAAGCTTTCTTT.

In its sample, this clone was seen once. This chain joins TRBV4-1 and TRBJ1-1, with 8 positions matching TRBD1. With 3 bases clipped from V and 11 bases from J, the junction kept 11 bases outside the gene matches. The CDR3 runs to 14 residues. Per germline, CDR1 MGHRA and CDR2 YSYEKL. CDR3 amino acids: CASSQATGEGPAFF. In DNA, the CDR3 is TGCGCCAGCAGCCAGGCGACAGGGGAGGGCCCCGCTTTCTTT.

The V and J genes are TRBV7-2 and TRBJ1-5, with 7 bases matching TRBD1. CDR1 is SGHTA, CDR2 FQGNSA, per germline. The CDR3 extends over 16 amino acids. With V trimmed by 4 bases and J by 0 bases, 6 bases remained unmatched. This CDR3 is CASSSRQGDSNQPQHF. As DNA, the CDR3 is TGTGCCAGCAGCTCGCGACAGGGCGATAGCAATCAGCCCCAGCATTTT.

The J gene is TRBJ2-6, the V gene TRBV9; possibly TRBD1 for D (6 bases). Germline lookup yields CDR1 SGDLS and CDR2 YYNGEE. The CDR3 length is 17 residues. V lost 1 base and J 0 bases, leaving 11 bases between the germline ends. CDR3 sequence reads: CASSVTGKISGANVLTF. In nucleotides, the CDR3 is TGTGCCAGCAGCGTAACAGGGAAGATCTCTGGGGCCAACGTCCTGACTTTC.

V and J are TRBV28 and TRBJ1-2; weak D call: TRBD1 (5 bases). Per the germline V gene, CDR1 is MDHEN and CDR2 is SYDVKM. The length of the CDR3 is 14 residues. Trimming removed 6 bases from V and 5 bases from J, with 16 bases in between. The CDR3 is CASRTGGGEYGYTF. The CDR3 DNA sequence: TGTGCCAGCAGAACCGGCGGAGGGGAATATGGCTACACCTTC.

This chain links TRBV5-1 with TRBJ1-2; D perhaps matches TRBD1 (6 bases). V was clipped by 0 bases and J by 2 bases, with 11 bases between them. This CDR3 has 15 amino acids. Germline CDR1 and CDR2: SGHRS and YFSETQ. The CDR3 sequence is CASSLEVRGNYGYTF. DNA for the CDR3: TGCGCCAGCAGCTTGGAGGTCAGGGGCAACTATGGCTACACCTTC.

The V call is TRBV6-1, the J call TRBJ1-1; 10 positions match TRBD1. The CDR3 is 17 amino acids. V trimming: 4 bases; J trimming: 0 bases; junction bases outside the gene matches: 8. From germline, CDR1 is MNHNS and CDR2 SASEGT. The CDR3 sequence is CASSGGGTGVMNTEAFF. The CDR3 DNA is TGTGCCAGCAGTGGAGGCGGGACAGGGGTAATGAACACTGAAGCTTTCTTT.

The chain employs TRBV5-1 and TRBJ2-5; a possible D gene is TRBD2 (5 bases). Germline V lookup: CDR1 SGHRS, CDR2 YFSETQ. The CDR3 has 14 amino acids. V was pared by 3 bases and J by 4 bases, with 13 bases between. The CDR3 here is CASSSGLAGETQYF. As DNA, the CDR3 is TGCGCCAGCAGCTCTGGGTTGGCGGGAGAGACCCAGTACTTC.

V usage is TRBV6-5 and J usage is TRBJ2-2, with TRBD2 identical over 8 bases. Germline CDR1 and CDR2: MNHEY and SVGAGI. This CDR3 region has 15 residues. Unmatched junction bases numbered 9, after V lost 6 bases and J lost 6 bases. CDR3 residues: CASRTGTRKAGELFF. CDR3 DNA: TGTGCCAGCAGAACCGGGACTAGAAAAGCCGGGGAGCTGTTTTTT.

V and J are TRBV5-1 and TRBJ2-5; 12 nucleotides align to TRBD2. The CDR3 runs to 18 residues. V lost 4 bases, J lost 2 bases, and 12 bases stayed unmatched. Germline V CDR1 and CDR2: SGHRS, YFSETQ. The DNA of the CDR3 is TGCGCCAGCAGCCCTCGACTAGCGGGAGTGAGATCTCAAGAGACCCAGTACTTC. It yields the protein CASSPRLAGVRSQETQYF.

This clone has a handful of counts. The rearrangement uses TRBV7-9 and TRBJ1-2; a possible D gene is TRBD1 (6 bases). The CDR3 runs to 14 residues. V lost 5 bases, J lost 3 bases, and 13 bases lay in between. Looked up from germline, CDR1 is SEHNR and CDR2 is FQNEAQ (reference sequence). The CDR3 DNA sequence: TGTGCCAGCAGCCGAGACAGGCTATACTATGGCTACACCTTC. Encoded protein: CASSRDRLYYGYTF.

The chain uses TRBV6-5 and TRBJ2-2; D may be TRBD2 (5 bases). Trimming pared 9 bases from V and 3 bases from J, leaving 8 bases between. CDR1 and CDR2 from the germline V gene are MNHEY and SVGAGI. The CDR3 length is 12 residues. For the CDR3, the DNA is TGTGCCAGTCAGGACTACACCGGGGAGCTGTTTTTT. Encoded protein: CASQDYTGELFF.